This T cell receptor beta chain was captured in a study of T cells in tuberculosis (dated by TCRdb to 2017 to 2018). A note on the overall study: In the study, CD1B tetramers and high-throughput TCR immunosequencing were combined to characterize T cells specific for the mycobacterial lipid antigen glucose monomycolate (GMM). General conclusions and limits of the study: The stringent sort gate may have missed T cells binding the CD1B-GMM tetramer with low affinity.

After being thawed and rested overnight, PBMC were stained with GMM-loaded CD1B tetramer, a Live/Dead dye and anti-CD3, and were then sorted on a FACS Aria II. The CD1B tetramers were loaded with C32 glucose monomycolate that had been purified from Rhodococcus equi. PBMC used for tetramer sorting had been depleted of CD14-expressing monocytes for a separate study before cryopreservation. Around 100,000 tetramer-negative cells were sorted from each donor and analyzed alongside the tetramer-positive cells. GMM-loaded CD1B tetramers were used to sort antigen-specific T cells from a handful of healthy South African adults. Because TCR-alpha and TCR-beta chains were sequenced unpaired, no chain pairing information was available. TCR libraries were generated with the immunoSEQ multiplex PCR assay, using TCR-beta and/or TCR-alpha/delta assays for each sample. The Illumina high-throughput platform was used to sequence the amplified TCR libraries. As for how the authors treated the data: Clustering and dimensionality reduction were performed using pairwise TCRdist distances among GMM-specific receptors from ex vivo sorted or in vitro expanded T cells. Sequence motifs, defined by gene usage and CDR3 content, were tested for enrichment in tetramer-positive compared with tetramer-negative populations. Imported from immuneACCESS, the table was reduced by TCRdb to in-frame sequences with V and J called. These copies leave out some clones; in studies compared against another copy, an unresolved V gene accounts for under half, and the cause of the remainder is not known. D and trimming come from the DNA, and the V and J calls and clone size come from that table. The sample profile shows 85,000 to 100,000 clones; roughly 90% of them were found once. About 1.9% of the sample goes to the ten largest clones.

Remarks on this clone: It has no much larger one-base neighbor in the sample; base qualities were not kept.

Trimming removed 5 bases from V and 0 bases from J, leaving 11 bases between the germline ends. Taken from the germline V gene, the CDR1 and CDR2 loops are SGHVS and FQNEAQ. The CDR3, from cysteine to phenylalanine, totals 16 residues. Only CDR3 DNA remains: 48 bases, in frame from the first base. The receptor was isolated from an adult woman with latent tuberculosis. The V and J genes are TRBV7-8 and TRBJ1-6; the best D guess is TRBD1, with 5 bases matching. Sequencing was performed on CD1b-GMM tetramer-negative cells sorted from PBMCs. This specimen's cell subset or site label, per the study, means: T cells not binding CD1B-GMM tetramer, sorted from same donor. CDR3 protein: CASSPRQSSYNSPLHF. The DNA sequence follows: TGTGCCAGCAGCCCACGACAGAGCTCCTATAATTCACCCCTCCACTTT.